This T cell receptor (beta chain) was documented in a study of blood T cells in healthy people across ages. Study-level points and caveats: CMV status of donors was unknown, possibly confounding expanded clonotype changes. Higher diversity, along with more naive CD4+ cells, distinguished long-lived donors from aged donors. Unsorted PBMCs ruled out conclusive naive versus antigen-experienced comparison.

Healthy Caucasian individuals from Russia aged roughly 6 to 90 were enrolled as donors. The CDR3 runs 17 residues. CDR1 and CDR2 (germline): SGHRS, YFSETQ. Trimming took 0 bases from V and 3 from J; bases not matched to a gene: 8. Together with a sample-barcoded 5' primer, a J-beta primer mix was included in a second PCR lasting about 6 to 11 cycles. Using its own MiXCR run on the 5' RACE reads, TCRdb lists one record per CDR3 protein. The sample holds about 1,500,000 distinct CDR3 sequences, about 30% seen once. A remark on this clonotype: What it binds is unknown.

The sequenced sample was blood. The sequence came from a woman in her thirties in good health. The chain combines TRBV5-1 with TRBJ1-2; 10 bases are shared with TRBD1. The CDR3 spells CASSLGQGAQPYYGYTF. The CDR3 nucleotides are TGCGCCAGCAGCTTGGGACAGGGGGCTCAACCCTACTATGGCTACACCTTC.